The clone carrying this T cell receptor beta chain was seen a few times. Its antigen is unknown. This record belongs to a study of T-cell memory formation after mild COVID-19. The authors produced TCR alpha and TCR beta cDNA libraries with sample barcodes and UMIs by 5'RACE using constant-segment primers. TCRdb re-analysed the 5' RACE reads in MiXCR, keeping a single row per CDR3 protein. The profile shows 290,000 or so distinct CDR3 sequences, 19% of them singletons. The CDR3 totals 16 residues. With V trimmed by 3 bases and J by 6 bases, 6 bases remained unmatched. Study-wide points: Pre-infection memory held some responding clones, suggesting pre-existing cross-reactive T cells responded.

The origin of this receptor is a man between 18 and 35 years old who had mild COVID-19 (a few samples of this study predate the infection). Cell type and time point are not known. This chain connects TRBV12-3 or TRBV12-4 to TRBJ2-3; 13 positions agree with TRBD2. The sample consisted of PBMCs or a T cell subset sorted from them (not recorded which). The CDR3 DNA is TGTGCCAGCAGTTTCCAACTAGCGGGGGGGCTGGATACGCAGTATTTT. This translates into CASSFQLAGGLDTQYF.